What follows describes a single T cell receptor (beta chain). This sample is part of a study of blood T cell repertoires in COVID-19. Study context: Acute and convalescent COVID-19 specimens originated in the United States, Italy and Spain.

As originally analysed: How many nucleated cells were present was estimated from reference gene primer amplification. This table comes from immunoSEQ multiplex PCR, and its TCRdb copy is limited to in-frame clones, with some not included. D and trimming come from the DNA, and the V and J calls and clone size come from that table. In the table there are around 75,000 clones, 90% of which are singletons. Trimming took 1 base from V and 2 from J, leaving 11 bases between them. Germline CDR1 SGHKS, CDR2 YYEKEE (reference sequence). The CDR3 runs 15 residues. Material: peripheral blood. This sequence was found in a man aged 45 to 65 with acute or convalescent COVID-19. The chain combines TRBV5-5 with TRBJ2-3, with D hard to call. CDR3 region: CASSLIQLYTDTQYF. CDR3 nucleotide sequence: TGTGCCAGCAGCTTGATACAGCTCTACACAGATACGCAGTATTTT.